Reported below is one T cell receptor beta chain. Its antigen is currently unknown. Germline V gives CDR1 KGHSH, CDR2 LQKENI. The V segment lost 0 bases and the J segment 3 bases; nucleotides outside the gene matches: 7. This CDR3 contains 16 residues. This sample is drawn from a study of cytomegalovirus exposure and HLA in healthy donors. At the level of the study: Earlier results showed roughly 110 million unique TCR beta sequences derived from approximately 180 million T cells.

Points from the study as a whole: Most TCRs appeared rarely, but some public TCRs recurred in many donors. A prior analysis recorded that most TCR beta V segments were productive about 87% or about 30% of the time.

Everyone who donated was a healthy bone marrow donor. This PCR relied on a set of 60 Vbeta primers and 13 Jbeta primers. TCRdb's table, derived via immunoSEQ multiplex PCR, lists solely in-frame clones and lacks some. The sample holds roughly 170,000 clones, about 80% seen once. The sample comprised PBMCs. This TCR was recovered from a man younger than 40 in good health and CMV-seropositive. The chain has TRBV18 and TRBJ1-2, with 7 positions matching TRBD1. The CDR3: CASSPPEDRADYGYTF. Here the CDR3 DNA reads TGTGCCAGCTCACCACCAGAAGACAGGGCTGACTATGGCTACACCTTC.